This T cell receptor beta chain came from a study of cytomegalovirus exposure and HLA in healthy donors. The study's findings and limits: After further analysis at a later stage, roughly 15,000 TCR beta sequences were associated with HLA alleles at 0.05 false discovery rate. Sequences of the TCR beta chain were said to predict the HLA-A and HLA-B alleles of most subjects accurately. Some segments of the V type, notably TRBV6-2 and TRBV6-3, were excluded as indistinguishable.

Concerning this clone itself: Its antigen remains unidentified.

PCR primers comprised 60 Vbeta and 13 Jbeta primers. Assay: immunoSEQ multiplex PCR; the TCRdb copy retains only in-frame clones and omits some. The sample lists some 130,000 clones, about 80% occurring once. CDR3 length equals 15 residues. V shed 9 bases and J 2 bases; nucleotides not matched to a gene: 12. The germline gives CDR1 MNHEY, CDR2 SVGAGI. The material sequenced was PBMCs. The rearrangement links TRBV6-5 to TRBJ2-5; 7 positions agree with TRBD1. The TCR sequence derives from a man aged 35 to 55 in good health and CMV-seropositive. The CDR3 region has the DNA TGTGCCAGTAGGAGGACAGGAGACTCACAAGAGACCCAGTACTTC. This translates into CASRRTGDSQETQYF.